This T cell receptor beta chain was recovered during a study of blood T cells in healthy people across ages. Then a second PCR, running about 6 to 11 cycles, was carried out with a sample-barcoded 5' primer and a J-beta primer mix. TCRdb processed the 5' RACE reads anew with MiXCR; each CDR3 protein has one entry. Of more than 750,000 distinct CDR3 sequences in the sample, about 27% were seen once. Notes on this clonotype: Being one base from a much bigger clone, this may be a read error.

A further study also used this sample, focusing on T cells of mothers and their children.

Sequencing used blood. This TCR derives from a woman between 35 and 50 years old in good health.

The DNA for the CDR3 is TGCAGTGCTGGGCAAGCGGGGACCTACGAGCAGTACTTC. This encodes CSAGQAGTYEQYF. V is TRBV20-1 and J is TRBJ2-7; TRBD2 matches 7 bases. V lost 5 bases to trimming and J lost 2 bases; unmatched junction nucleotides: 6. The germline V gene has CDR1 DFQATT and CDR2 SNEGSKA (reference sequence). This CDR3 comprises 13 residues.